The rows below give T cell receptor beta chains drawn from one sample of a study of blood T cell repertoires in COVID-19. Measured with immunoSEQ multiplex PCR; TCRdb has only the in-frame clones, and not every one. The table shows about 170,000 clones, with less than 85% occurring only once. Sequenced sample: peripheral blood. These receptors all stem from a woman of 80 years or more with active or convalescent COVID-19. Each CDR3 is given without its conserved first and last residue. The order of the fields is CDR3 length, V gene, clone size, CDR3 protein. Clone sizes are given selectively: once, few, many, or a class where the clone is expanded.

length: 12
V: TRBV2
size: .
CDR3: ASSATTVADTQY

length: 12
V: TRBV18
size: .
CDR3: ASSPTTGDTEQY

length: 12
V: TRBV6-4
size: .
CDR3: ASSFEGSYNEQF

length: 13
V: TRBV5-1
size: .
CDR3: ASSLGTGSSGELF

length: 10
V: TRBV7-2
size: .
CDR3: ASSWGRDTQY

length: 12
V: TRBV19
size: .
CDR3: ASRRGQTGQPQH

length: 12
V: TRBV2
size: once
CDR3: ASSAGTLNYGYT

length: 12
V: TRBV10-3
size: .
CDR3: AISLGTVNTEAF

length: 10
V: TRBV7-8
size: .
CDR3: ASSFRGQPQH

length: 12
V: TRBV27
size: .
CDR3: ASSLSVFPKEQY

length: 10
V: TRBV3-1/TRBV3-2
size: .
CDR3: ASSQREETQY

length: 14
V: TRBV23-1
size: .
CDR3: ASSQSRPGQGNEQY

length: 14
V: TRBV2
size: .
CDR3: ASSAGTGPGNSPLH

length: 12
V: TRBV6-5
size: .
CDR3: ASSYSRGGNTIY

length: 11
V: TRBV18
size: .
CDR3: ASSRDRNQPQH

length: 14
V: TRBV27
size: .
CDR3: ASSPNNRGSNQPQH

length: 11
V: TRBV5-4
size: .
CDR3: ASSSVDSDTQY

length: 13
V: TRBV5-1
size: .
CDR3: ASSLDGTSGETQY

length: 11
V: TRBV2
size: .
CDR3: ASSVLAGGEQY

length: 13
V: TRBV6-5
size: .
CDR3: ASTDRAGSTREQF

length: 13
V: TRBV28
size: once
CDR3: ASHRLAGVGDTQY

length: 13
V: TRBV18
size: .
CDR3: ASSPAFRGNTEAF

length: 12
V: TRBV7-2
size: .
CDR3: ASSGDSLVTEAF

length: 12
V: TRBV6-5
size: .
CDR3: ASTGSGSYNEQF

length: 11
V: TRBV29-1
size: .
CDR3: SVGRGQGYGYT

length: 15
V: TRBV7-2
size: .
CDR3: ASSSNRAGAGNSPLH

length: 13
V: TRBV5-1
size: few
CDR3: ASSLQGAQYEKLF

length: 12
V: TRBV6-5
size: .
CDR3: ASSSGLGNTEAF

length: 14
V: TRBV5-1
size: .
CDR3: ASSLRVAGDNNEQF

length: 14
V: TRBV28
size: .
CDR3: ASSPEVWGGRNEQF

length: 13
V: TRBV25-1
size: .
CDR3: ASSESGRGATEAF

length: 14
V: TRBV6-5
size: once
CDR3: ASSYSHTSLTGELF

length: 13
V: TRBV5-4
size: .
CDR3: ASSPGISSNYGYT

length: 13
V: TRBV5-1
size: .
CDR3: ASSLGAGGEAEAF

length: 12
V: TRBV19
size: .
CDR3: ASSTGRGRYEQY

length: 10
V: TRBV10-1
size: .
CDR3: ASSQRGEKLF

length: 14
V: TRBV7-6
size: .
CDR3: ASSRPGGRSGYEQY

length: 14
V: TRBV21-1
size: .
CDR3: ASSKARTGGLGEQY

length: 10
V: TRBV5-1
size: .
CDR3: ASSPQADTQY

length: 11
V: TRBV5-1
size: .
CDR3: ASSRTTNYGYT

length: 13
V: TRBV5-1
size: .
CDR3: ASSPAGQDYNEQF

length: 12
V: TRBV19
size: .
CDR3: ASSISGSNQPQH

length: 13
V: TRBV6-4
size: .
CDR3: ASSATSGTENEQF

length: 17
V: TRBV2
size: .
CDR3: ASTKRAVQGIGGNQPQH

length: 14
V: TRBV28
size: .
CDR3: ASRKTGTGVSAEAF

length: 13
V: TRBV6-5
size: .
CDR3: ASSGGLLFGTEAF

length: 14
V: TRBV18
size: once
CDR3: ASSPTARATNEKLF

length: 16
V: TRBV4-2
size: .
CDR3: ASSQEVASWVLGLEQY

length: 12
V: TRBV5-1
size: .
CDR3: ASSDRQGSDTQY

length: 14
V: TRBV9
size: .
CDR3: ASSVGTSGSPNEQF

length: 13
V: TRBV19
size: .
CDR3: ASSKLAGVTGELF

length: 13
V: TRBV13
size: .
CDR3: ASSSGTGSYNEQF

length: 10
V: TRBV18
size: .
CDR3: ASSPQGTEAF

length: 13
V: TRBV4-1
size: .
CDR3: ASSQGTGVQEKLF

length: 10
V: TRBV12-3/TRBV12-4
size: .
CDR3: ASKGVGETQY

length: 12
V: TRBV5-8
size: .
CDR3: ASSRQGGPYEQY

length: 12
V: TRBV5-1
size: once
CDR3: ASSDRGRGEKLF